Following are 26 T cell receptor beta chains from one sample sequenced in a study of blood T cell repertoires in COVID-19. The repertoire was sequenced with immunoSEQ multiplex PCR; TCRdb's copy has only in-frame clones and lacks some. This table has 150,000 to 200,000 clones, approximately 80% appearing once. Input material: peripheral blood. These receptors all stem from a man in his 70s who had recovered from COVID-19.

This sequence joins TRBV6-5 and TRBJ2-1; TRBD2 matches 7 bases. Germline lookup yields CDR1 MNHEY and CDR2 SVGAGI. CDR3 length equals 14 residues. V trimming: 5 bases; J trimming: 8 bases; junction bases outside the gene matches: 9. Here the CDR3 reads CASSPSWEGYEQFF. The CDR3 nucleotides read TGTGCCAGCAGTCCTTCGTGGGAGGGGTATGAGCAGTTCTTC.

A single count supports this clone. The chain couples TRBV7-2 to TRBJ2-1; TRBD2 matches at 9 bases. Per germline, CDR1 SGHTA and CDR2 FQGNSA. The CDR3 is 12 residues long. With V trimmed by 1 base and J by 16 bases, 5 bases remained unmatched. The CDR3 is CASSLETGLAFF. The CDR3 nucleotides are TGTGCCAGCAGCTTAGAGACGGGACTAGCCTTCTTC. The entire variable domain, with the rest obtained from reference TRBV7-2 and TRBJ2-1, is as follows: GAGVSQSPSNKVTEKGKDVELRCDPISGHTALYWYRQSLGQGLEFLIYFQGNSAPDKSGLPSDRFSAERTGGSVSTLTIQRTQQEDSAVYLCASSLETGLAFFGPGTRLTVL.

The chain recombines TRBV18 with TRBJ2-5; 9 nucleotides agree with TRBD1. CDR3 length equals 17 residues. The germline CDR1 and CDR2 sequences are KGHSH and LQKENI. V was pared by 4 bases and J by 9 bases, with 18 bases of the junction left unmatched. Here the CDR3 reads CASSRGPGQGSQGAQYF. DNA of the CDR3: TGTGCCAGCTCACGGGGGCCGGGACAGGGCTCCCAAGGGGCCCAGTACTTC.

CDR3 residues: CASERAGANEKLFF. In DNA, the CDR3 is TGTGCCAGCGAGAGGGCCGGAGCTAATGAAAAACTGTTTTTT. V and J are TRBV28 and TRBJ1-4; D unresolved. V lost 8 bases and J 3 bases, leaving 13 bases between the germline ends. The CDR3 totals 14 residues. CDR1 is MDHEN, CDR2 SYDVKM, per germline.

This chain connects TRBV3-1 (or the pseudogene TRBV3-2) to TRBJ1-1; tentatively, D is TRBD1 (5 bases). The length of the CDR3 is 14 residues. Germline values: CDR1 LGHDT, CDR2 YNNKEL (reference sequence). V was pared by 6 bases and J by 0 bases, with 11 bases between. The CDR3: CASSRQNLNTEAFF. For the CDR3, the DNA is TGTGCCAGCAGTCGACAGAATTTGAACACTGAAGCTTTCTTT.

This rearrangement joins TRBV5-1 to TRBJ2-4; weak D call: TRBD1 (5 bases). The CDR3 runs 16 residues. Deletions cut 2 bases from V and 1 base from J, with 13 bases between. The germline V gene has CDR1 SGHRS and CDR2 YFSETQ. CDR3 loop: CASSLQETPAKNIQYF. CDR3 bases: TGCGCCAGCAGCTTACAGGAGACACCTGCCAAAAACATTCAGTACTTC.

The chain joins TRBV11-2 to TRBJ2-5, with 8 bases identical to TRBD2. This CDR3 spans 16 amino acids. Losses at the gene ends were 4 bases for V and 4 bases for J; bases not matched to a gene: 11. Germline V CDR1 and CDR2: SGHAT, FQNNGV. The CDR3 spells CASSSPRLAGTETQYF. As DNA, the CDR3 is TGTGCCAGCAGCTCACCCAGATTAGCGGGAACAGAGACCCAGTACTTC.

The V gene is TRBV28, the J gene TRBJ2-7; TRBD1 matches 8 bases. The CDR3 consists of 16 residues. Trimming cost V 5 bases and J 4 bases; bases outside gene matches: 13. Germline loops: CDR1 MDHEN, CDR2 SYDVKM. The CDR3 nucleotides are TGTGCCAGCAGTGTCTACGGACAGGGAAATCGATACGAGCAGTACTTC. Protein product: CASSVYGQGNRYEQYF.

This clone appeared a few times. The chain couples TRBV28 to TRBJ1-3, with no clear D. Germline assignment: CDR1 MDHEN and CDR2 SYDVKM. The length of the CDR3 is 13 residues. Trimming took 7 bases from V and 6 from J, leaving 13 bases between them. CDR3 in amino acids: CASTTPGINTIYF. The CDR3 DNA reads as TGTGCCAGCACTACCCCGGGGATAAACACCATATATTTT.

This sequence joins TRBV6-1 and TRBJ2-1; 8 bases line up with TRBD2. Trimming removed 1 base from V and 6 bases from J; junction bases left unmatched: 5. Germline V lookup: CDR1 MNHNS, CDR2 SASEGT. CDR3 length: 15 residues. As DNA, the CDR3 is TGTGCCAGCAGTGAAGTGGGAGCGGGAGCCAATGAGCAGTTCTTC. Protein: CASSEVGAGANEQFF.

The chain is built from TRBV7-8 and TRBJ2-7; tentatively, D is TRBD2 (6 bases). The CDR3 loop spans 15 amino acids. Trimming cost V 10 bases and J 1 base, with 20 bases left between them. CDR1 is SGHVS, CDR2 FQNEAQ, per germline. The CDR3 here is CATTLGWRGSYEQYF. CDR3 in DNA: TGTGCCACCACACTGGGCTGGCGGGGTTCCTACGAGCAGTACTTC.

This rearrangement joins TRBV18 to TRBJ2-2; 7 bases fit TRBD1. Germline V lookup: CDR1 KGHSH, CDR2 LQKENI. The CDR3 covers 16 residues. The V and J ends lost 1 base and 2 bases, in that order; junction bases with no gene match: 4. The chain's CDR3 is CASSPLTGANTGELFF. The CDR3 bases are TGTGCCAGCTCACCACTTACAGGGGCCAACACCGGGGAGCTGTTTTTT.

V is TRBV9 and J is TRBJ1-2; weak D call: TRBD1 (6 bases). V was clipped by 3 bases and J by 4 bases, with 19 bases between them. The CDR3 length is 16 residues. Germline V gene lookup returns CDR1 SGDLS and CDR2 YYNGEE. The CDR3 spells CASSGFEGGSGYGYTF. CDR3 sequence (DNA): TGTGCCAGCAGCGGCTTCGAAGGGGGAAGTGGCTATGGCTACACCTTC.

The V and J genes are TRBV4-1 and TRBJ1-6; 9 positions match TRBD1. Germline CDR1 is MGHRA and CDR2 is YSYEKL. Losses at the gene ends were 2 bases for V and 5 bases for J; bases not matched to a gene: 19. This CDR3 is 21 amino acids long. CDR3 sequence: CASSQRQTDRGVDPHNSPLHF. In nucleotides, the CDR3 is TGCGCCAGCAGCCAAAGGCAAACCGACAGGGGGGTGGACCCACATAATTCACCCCTCCACTTT.

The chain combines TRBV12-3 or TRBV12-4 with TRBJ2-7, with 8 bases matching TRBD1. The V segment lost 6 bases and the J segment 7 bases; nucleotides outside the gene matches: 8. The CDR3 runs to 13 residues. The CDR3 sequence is CASRGQGGREQYF. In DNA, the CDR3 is TGTGCCAGCAGAGGACAGGGAGGTAGGGAGCAGTACTTC.

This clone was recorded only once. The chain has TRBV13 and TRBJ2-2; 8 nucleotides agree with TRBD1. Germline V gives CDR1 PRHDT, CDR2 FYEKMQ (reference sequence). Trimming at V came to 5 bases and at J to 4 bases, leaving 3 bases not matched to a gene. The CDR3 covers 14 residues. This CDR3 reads CASSITGGTGELFF. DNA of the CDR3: TGTGCCAGCAGCATCACAGGGGGCACCGGGGAGCTGTTTTTT.

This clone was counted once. DNA for the CDR3: TGTGCCAGCAGTCGAGCGGGAGTTGTCTACGAGCAGTACTTC. It codes for CASSRAGVVYEQYF. V gene TRBV11-2 combines with J gene TRBJ2-7; 8 bases fit TRBD2. The CDR3 runs to 14 residues. The trim removed 6 bases at V and 3 bases at J, leaving 7 bases unmatched. Germline V CDR1 and CDR2: SGHAT, FQNNGV.

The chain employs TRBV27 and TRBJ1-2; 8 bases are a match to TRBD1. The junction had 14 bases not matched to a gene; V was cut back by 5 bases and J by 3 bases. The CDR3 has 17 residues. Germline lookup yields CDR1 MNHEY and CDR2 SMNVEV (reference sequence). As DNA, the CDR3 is TGTGCCAGCAGTCCCGGGACAGGTCGAGCAAACTACTATGGCTACACCTTC. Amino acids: CASSPGTGRANYYGYTF.

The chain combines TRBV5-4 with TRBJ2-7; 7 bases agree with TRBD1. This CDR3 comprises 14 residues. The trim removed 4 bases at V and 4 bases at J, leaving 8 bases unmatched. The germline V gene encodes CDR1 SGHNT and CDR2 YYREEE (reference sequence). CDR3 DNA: TGTGCCAGCAGCATATCCTCGACAGGGTACGAGCAGTACTTC. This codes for CASSISSTGYEQYF.

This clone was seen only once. The CDR3 nucleotides read TGTGCCATCAGTGAGTCAGCCATAGTCTATAATTCACCCCTCCACTTT. The encoded protein is CAISESAIVYNSPLHF. The rearrangement uses TRBV10-3 and TRBJ1-6; D call uncertain. Germline V gene data show CDR1 as ENHRY and CDR2 as SYGVKD. The ends were cut back, 0 bases at V and 3 bases at J, with 9 bases in the middle. The CDR3 has 16 residues.

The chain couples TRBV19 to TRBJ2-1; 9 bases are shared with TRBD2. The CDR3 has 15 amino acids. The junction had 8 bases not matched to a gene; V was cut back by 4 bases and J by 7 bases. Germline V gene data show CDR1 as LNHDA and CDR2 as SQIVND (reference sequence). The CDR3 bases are TGTGCCAGTAGTAATCAAGCGGGAGGAGAAAATGAGCAGTTCTTC. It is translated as CASSNQAGGENEQFF.

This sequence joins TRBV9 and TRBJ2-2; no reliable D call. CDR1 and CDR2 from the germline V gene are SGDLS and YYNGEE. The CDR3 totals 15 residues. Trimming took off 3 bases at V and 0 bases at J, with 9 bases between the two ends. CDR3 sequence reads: CASSALGSNTGELFF. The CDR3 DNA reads TGTGCCAGCAGCGCTTTGGGCTCGAACACCGGGGAGCTGTTTTTT.

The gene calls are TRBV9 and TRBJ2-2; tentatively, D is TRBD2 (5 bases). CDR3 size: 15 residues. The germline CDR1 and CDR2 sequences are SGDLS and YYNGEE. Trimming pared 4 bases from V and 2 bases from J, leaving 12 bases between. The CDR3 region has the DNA TGTGCCAGCAGCCCAAGCGGCCTAAACACCGGGGAGCTGTTTTTT. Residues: CASSPSGLNTGELFF. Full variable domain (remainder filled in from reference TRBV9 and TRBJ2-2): DSGVTQTPKHLITATGQRVTLRCSPRSGDLSVYWYQQSLDQGLQFLIQYYNGEERAKGNILERFSAQQFPDLHSELNLSSLELGDSALYFCASSPSGLNTGELFFGEGSRLTVL.

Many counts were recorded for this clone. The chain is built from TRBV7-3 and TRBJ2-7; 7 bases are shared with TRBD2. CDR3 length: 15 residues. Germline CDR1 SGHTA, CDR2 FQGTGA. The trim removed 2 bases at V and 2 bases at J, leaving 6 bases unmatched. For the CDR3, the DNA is TGTGCCAGCAGCTTACGAGCGGGGCCCACCTACGAGCAGTACTTC. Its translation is CASSLRAGPTYEQYF.

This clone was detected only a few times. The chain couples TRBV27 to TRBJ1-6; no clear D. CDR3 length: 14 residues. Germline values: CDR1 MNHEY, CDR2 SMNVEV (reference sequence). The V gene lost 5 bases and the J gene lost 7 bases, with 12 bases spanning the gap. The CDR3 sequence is CASSPGLGNSPLHF. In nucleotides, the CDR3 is TGTGCCAGCAGTCCAGGACTGGGCAATTCACCCCTCCACTTT.

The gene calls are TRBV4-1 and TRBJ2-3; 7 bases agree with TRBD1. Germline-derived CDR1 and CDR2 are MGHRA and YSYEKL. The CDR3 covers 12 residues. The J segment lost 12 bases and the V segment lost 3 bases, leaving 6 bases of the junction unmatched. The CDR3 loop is CASSQNTGVQYF. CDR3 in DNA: TGCGCCAGCAGCCAGAATACAGGGGTACAGTATTTT.